A single sample is the source of the 5 T cell receptor beta chains below, sequenced in a study of identical twins. TCRdb reprocessed the 5' RACE reads with MiXCR, giving one entry per CDR3 protein. The data hold about 890,000 distinct CDR3 sequences, with 9% to 15% observed a single time. The sample was also reused in another study, on yellow fever vaccine responses in identical twins.

Sequencing was done on a sample of PBMCs. These receptors were obtained from a young woman in good health.

This clonotype was counted ten times or more. This rearrangement joins TRBV12-3 or TRBV12-4 to TRBJ1-5; the D gene is possibly TRBD1 (5 bases). The CDR3 spans 13 residues. V was pared by 6 bases and J by 7 bases, with 13 bases between. In nucleotides, the CDR3 is TGTGCCAGCAGGCTCAGGGATACCCAGCCCCAGCATTTT. As protein: CASRLRDTQPQHF.

The genes are TRBV6-1 and TRBJ2-3; D is unclear. The germline CDR1 and CDR2 sequences are MNHNS and SASEGT. Trimming took 6 bases from V and 6 from J, leaving 10 bases between them. This CDR3 spans 12 amino acids. CDR3: CASSSMMDTQYF. As DNA, the CDR3 is TGTGCCAGCAGCTCCATGATGGATACGCAGTATTTT.

The genes are TRBV6-1 and TRBJ1-5, with 10 bases fitting TRBD1. The CDR3 is made up of 18 amino acids. CDR1 is MNHNS and CDR2 is SASEGT in the germline V gene. The ends lost 2 bases at V and 5 bases at J; junction bases unmatched: 12. The DNA of the CDR3 is TGTGCCAGCAGTGAATCCTTTTTCGGGACAGGGGACCATCAGCCCCAGCATTTT. Translated: CASSESFFGTGDHQPQHF.

The sample holds many counts of this clonotype. CDR3 DNA sequence: TGTGCCAGCAGCTTAGTGTTAGCCGTTCCGGGGGTCGGTGAGCAGTACGTC. This codes for CASSLVLAVPGVGEQYV. The gene calls are TRBV11-2 and TRBJ2-7; maybe TRBD2 (6 bases). Looked up from germline, CDR1 is SGHAT and CDR2 is FQNNGV. V lost 1 base to trimming and J lost 7 bases, with 23 bases between them. This CDR3 spans 17 amino acids.

This clonotype was seen only a few times. This sequence joins TRBV5-1 and TRBJ1-4; no clear D. Germline V CDR1 and CDR2: SGHRS, YFSETQ. V was shortened by 4 bases and J by 3 bases, with 13 bases between the two germline ends. The CDR3 runs 15 residues. CDR3 in DNA: TGCGCCAGCAGCAGCGCGGCCGACTCTAATGAAAAACTGTTTTTT. As protein: CASSSAADSNEKLFF.